Listed below are T cell receptor beta chains from one sample, sequenced in a study of memory CD4+ T cells and cytomegalovirus serostatus. Profiled with immunoSEQ multiplex PCR; TCRdb holds only in-frame clones, not every one. Here the sample spans about 56,000 clones, over 80% being singletons. Source material: memory CD4+ T cells from blood. The receptors were gathered from an adult in good health and CMV-seronegative. Both conserved end residues are part of each CDR3. Fields, in order: clone size, V gene, J gene, D gene, CDR3 protein, CDR3 DNA. D genes are given only for firm matches. A clone size is listed for some rows: how often the clone was seen (once, few, many), or a class if it is expanded.

clone size: few; V gene: TRBV4-1; J gene: TRBJ1-2; D gene: .; CDR3 protein: CASSQGGRRAGYGYTF; CDR3 DNA: TGCGCCAGCAGCCAAGGGGGGCGCAGGGCGGGATATGGCTACACCTTC
clone size: once; V gene: TRBV5-6; J gene: TRBJ2-1; D gene: .; CDR3 protein: CASSLERNNEQFF; CDR3 DNA: TGTGCCAGCAGCTTGGAGAGGAACAATGAGCAGTTCTTC
clone size: .; V gene: TRBV7-2; J gene: TRBJ1-1; D gene: .; CDR3 protein: CASSPGRVNTEAFF; CDR3 DNA: TGTGCCAGCAGCCCGGGACGGGTGAACACTGAAGCTTTCTTT
clone size: few; V gene: TRBV27; J gene: TRBJ1-1; D gene: .; CDR3 protein: CASSSAELNTEAFF; CDR3 DNA: TGTGCCAGCAGTTCGGCAGAGTTGAACACTGAAGCTTTCTTT
clone size: .; V gene: TRBV7-9; J gene: TRBJ2-2; D gene: .; CDR3 protein: CASSSGANNGGELFF; CDR3 DNA: TGTGCCAGCAGCTCCGGAGCCAATAATGGGGGGGAGCTGTTTTTT
clone size: .; V gene: TRBV10-3; J gene: TRBJ1-4; D gene: .; CDR3 protein: CAVKAATNEKLFF; CDR3 DNA: TGTGCCGTAAAAGCTGCAACTAATGAAAAACTGTTTTTT
clone size: .; V gene: TRBV6-5; J gene: TRBJ2-1; D gene: .; CDR3 protein: CASTLTSRSYNEQFF; CDR3 DNA: TGTGCCAGCACCCTTACAAGCCGGAGCTACAATGAGCAGTTCTTC
clone size: .; V gene: TRBV19; J gene: TRBJ1-2; D gene: .; CDR3 protein: CASTSGGLDYGYTF; CDR3 DNA: TGTGCCAGCACCAGCGGCGGGCTAGACTATGGCTACACCTTC
clone size: .; V gene: TRBV4-1; J gene: TRBJ2-1; D gene: .; CDR3 protein: CASSQDGRSGTDEQFF; CDR3 DNA: TGCGCCAGCAGCCAAGACGGGCGATCAGGGACCGATGAGCAGTTCTTC
clone size: .; V gene: TRBV14; J gene: TRBJ1-1; D gene: .; CDR3 protein: CASSPGPGRGTEAFF; CDR3 DNA: TGTGCCAGCAGTCCCGGGCCCGGGAGGGGAACTGAAGCTTTCTTT
clone size: once; V gene: TRBV5-1; J gene: TRBJ2-2; D gene: .; CDR3 protein: CASSLEGAYDTGELFF; CDR3 DNA: TGCGCCAGCAGCTTGGAAGGGGCGTACGACACCGGGGAGCTGTTTTTT
clone size: once; V gene: TRBV5-6; J gene: TRBJ2-2; D gene: TRBD2; CDR3 protein: CASRSRSGGFTGELFF; CDR3 DNA: TGTGCCAGCCGATCCCGTAGCGGGGGGTTCACCGGGGAGCTGTTTTTT
clone size: .; V gene: TRBV11-2; J gene: TRBJ1-5; D gene: .; CDR3 protein: CASSLDQGVKPQHF; CDR3 DNA: TGTGCCAGCAGCTTAGACCAGGGTGTAAAGCCCCAGCATTTT
clone size: few; V gene: TRBV10-3; J gene: TRBJ1-5; D gene: TRBD1; CDR3 protein: CATGQDNNQPQHF; CDR3 DNA: TGTGCCACAGGACAGGACAACAATCAGCCCCAGCATTTT
clone size: .; V gene: TRBV19; J gene: TRBJ2-1; D gene: TRBD2; CDR3 protein: CASKTSGGRSEQFF; CDR3 DNA: TGTGCCAGCAAGACTAGCGGGGGTAGGAGTGAGCAGTTCTTC
clone size: .; V gene: TRBV7-7; J gene: TRBJ2-3; D gene: .; CDR3 protein: CASSAHGTDTQYF; CDR3 DNA: TGTGCTAGCAGCGCGCACGGGACAGATACGCAGTATTTT
clone size: .; V gene: TRBV15; J gene: TRBJ2-7; D gene: .; CDR3 protein: CATSRDPSATSYEQYF; CDR3 DNA: TGTGCCACCAGCAGAGATCCCTCGGCAACCTCCTACGAGCAGTACTTC
clone size: .; V gene: TRBV7-2; J gene: TRBJ1-2; D gene: TRBD1; CDR3 protein: CASSTGVHRGSDGYTF; CDR3 DNA: TGTGCCAGCAGCACCGGGGTACACAGGGGGAGTGATGGCTACACCTTC
clone size: .; V gene: TRBV5-1; J gene: TRBJ1-1; D gene: .; CDR3 protein: CASSLAGATNTEAFF; CDR3 DNA: TGCGCCAGCAGTCTCGCGGGGGCAACGAACACTGAAGCTTTCTTT
clone size: once; V gene: TRBV18; J gene: TRBJ2-3; D gene: TRBD2; CDR3 protein: CASSPLGGGAGTDTQYF; CDR3 DNA: TGTGCCAGCTCACCACTGGGCGGGGGGGCCGGCACAGATACGCAGTATTTT
clone size: .; V gene: TRBV7-2; J gene: TRBJ2-5; D gene: .; CDR3 protein: CASTKGWGQQETQYF; CDR3 DNA: TGTGCCAGCACCAAAGGCTGGGGGCAACAAGAGACCCAGTACTTC
clone size: .; V gene: TRBV9; J gene: TRBJ1-1; D gene: .; CDR3 protein: CASSVEGVNTEAFF; CDR3 DNA: TGTGCCAGCAGCGTAGAGGGGGTGAACACTGAAGCTTTCTTT
clone size: .; V gene: TRBV6-5; J gene: TRBJ1-1; D gene: TRBD1; CDR3 protein: CASSYFTGGDTEAFF; CDR3 DNA: TGTGCCAGCAGTTACTTCACAGGGGGGGACACTGAAGCTTTCTTT
clone size: once; V gene: TRBV25-1; J gene: TRBJ1-1; D gene: .; CDR3 protein: CASITYGGTEAFF; CDR3 DNA: TGTGCCAGCATCACATACGGGGGGACTGAAGCTTTCTTT
clone size: .; V gene: TRBV13; J gene: TRBJ2-5; D gene: .; CDR3 protein: CASSARVVETQYF; CDR3 DNA: TGTGCCAGCAGCGCCAGGGTCGTGGAGACCCAGTACTTC
clone size: .; V gene: TRBV7-2; J gene: TRBJ2-5; D gene: .; CDR3 protein: CASSTTNQETQYF; CDR3 DNA: TGTGCCAGCAGCACCACAAACCAAGAGACCCAGTACTTC
clone size: .; V gene: TRBV5-1; J gene: TRBJ2-3; D gene: .; CDR3 protein: CASSRAGPADTQYF; CDR3 DNA: TGCGCCAGCAGTAGGGCAGGGCCCGCAGATACGCAGTATTTT
clone size: .; V gene: TRBV10-3; J gene: TRBJ2-7; D gene: .; CDR3 protein: CAISDPGTGSYEQYF; CDR3 DNA: TGTGCCATCAGTGACCCCGGGACGGGCTCCTACGAGCAGTACTTC
clone size: .; V gene: TRBV29-1; J gene: TRBJ1-2; D gene: .; CDR3 protein: CSVDLDRMGYTF; CDR3 DNA: TGCAGCGTTGACCTCGACAGGATGGGCTACACCTTC
clone size: .; V gene: TRBV19; J gene: TRBJ1-1; D gene: TRBD1; CDR3 protein: CATLQGGMNTEAFF; CDR3 DNA: TGTGCCACCCTACAGGGGGGAATGAACACTGAAGCTTTCTTT
clone size: .; V gene: TRBV18; J gene: TRBJ2-7; D gene: .; CDR3 protein: CASSPRDSSYEQYF; CDR3 DNA: TGTGCCAGCTCACCGAGGGATAGCTCCTACGAGCAGTACTTC
clone size: few; V gene: TRBV5-1; J gene: TRBJ2-3; D gene: TRBD2; CDR3 protein: CASSRLTSGGATDTQYF; CDR3 DNA: TGCGCCAGCAGCAGGCTTACTAGCGGGGGGGCAACAGATACGCAGTATTTT
clone size: .; V gene: TRBV7-9; J gene: TRBJ1-2; D gene: .; CDR3 protein: CASSFGTAYYGYTF; CDR3 DNA: TGTGCCAGCAGCTTCGGGACGGCTTACTATGGCTACACCTTC
clone size: .; V gene: TRBV5-1; J gene: TRBJ1-1; D gene: .; CDR3 protein: CASSSDGDTEAFF; CDR3 DNA: TGCGCCAGCAGCTCCGACGGGGACACTGAAGCTTTCTTT
clone size: .; V gene: TRBV7-9; J gene: TRBJ2-7; D gene: .; CDR3 protein: CASSPGPILNF; CDR3 DNA: TGTGCCAGCAGCCCGGGACCAATACTGAACTTC
clone size: .; V gene: TRBV2; J gene: TRBJ1-5; D gene: .; CDR3 protein: CASSDQTQRQPQHF; CDR3 DNA: TGTGCCAGCAGCGACCAAACTCAGAGACAGCCCCAGCATTTT
clone size: .; V gene: TRBV7-2; J gene: TRBJ2-7; D gene: .; CDR3 protein: CASSLSSYEQYF; CDR3 DNA: TGTGCCAGCAGCCTGAGCTCCTACGAGCAGTACTTC
clone size: .; V gene: TRBV6-1; J gene: TRBJ1-5; D gene: .; CDR3 protein: CASSASWDQPQHF; CDR3 DNA: TGTGCCAGCAGTGCCTCTTGGGATCAGCCCCAGCATTTT
clone size: .; V gene: TRBV30; J gene: TRBJ2-3; D gene: TRBD1; CDR3 protein: CAWKWGQGADTQYF; CDR3 DNA: TGTGCCTGGAAATGGGGACAGGGGGCAGATACGCAGTATTTT
clone size: .; V gene: TRBV10-3; J gene: TRBJ2-1; D gene: TRBD2; CDR3 protein: CAISDGGGRPKFF; CDR3 DNA: TGTGCCATCAGTGACGGCGGGGGGCGCCCGAAGTTCTTC
clone size: .; V gene: TRBV28; J gene: TRBJ2-1; D gene: .; CDR3 protein: CASIQGGSYNEQFF; CDR3 DNA: TGTGCCAGCATTCAGGGGGGATCCTACAATGAGCAGTTCTTC
clone size: .; V gene: TRBV28; J gene: TRBJ2-7; D gene: .; CDR3 protein: CASGRGPYEQYF; CDR3 DNA: TGTGCCAGCGGGAGGGGGCCGTACGAGCAGTACTTC
clone size: .; V gene: TRBV2; J gene: TRBJ2-2; D gene: .; CDR3 protein: CASKGGLAGTGELFF; CDR3 DNA: TGTGCCAGCAAAGGGGGACTGGCAGGGACCGGGGAGCTGTTTTTT
clone size: .; V gene: TRBV5-4; J gene: TRBJ1-1; D gene: .; CDR3 protein: CASSRERGGNTEAFF; CDR3 DNA: TGTGCCAGCAGCCGAGAAAGGGGAGGGAACACTGAAGCTTTCTTT
clone size: .; V gene: TRBV30; J gene: TRBJ2-5; D gene: .; CDR3 protein: CAWTGKVTQYF; CDR3 DNA: TGTGCCTGGACCGGGAAGGTGACCCAGTACTTC
clone size: .; V gene: TRBV6-5; J gene: TRBJ1-2; D gene: .; CDR3 protein: CASSEPGKAGYTF; CDR3 DNA: TGTGCCAGCAGCGAGCCGGGGAAGGCTGGCTACACCTTC
clone size: .; V gene: TRBV11-3; J gene: TRBJ2-3; D gene: TRBD1; CDR3 protein: CASSLTGGEGTQYF; CDR3 DNA: TGTGCCAGCAGCTTGACAGGGGGGGAAGGTACGCAGTATTTT